This T cell receptor (beta chain) comes out of a study of response to subunit inactivated influenza vaccine. Trimming took 0 bases from V and 5 from J; bases not matched to a gene: 9. This CDR3 contains 19 residues. CDR1 and CDR2 (germline): LGHNA, YNFKEQ. TCRdb ran MiXCR on the RT-PCR reads and lists one entry per CDR3 protein. The table shows around 650,000 distinct CDR3 sequences, with less than 20% occurring only once. V gene TRBV4-2 combines with J gene TRBJ2-5; TRBD2 agrees at 16 bases. Sequenced material: PBMCs from blood, taken roughly 12 days after vaccination. The sequence was obtained from a man aged 45-60 years who received an inactivated influenza vaccine. CDR3 in DNA: TGTGCCAGCAGCCAAGAGACCTTGGGACTAGCGGGGGGGAAGGAGACCCAGTACTTC. As protein: CASSQETLGLAGGKETQYF.